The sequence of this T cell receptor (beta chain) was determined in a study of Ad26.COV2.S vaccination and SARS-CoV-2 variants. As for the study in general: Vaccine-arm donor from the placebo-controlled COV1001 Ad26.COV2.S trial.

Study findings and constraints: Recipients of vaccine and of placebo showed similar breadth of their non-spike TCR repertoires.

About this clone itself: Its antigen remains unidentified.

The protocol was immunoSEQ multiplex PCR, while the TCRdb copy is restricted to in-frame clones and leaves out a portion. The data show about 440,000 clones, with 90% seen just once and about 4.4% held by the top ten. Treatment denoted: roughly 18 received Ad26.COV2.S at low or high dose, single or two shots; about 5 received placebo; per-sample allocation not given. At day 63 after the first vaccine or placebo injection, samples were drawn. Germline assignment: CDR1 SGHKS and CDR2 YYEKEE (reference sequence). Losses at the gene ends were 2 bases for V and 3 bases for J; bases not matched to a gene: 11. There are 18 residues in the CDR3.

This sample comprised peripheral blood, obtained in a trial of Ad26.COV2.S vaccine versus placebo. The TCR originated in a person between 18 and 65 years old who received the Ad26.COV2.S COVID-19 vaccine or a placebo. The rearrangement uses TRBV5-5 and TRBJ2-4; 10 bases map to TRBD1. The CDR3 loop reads CASSLWDRGEFDKNIQYF. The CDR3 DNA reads TGTGCCAGCAGCTTATGGGACAGGGGTGAATTTGACAAAAACATTCAGTACTTC.